This T cell receptor beta chain was sequenced during a study of PD-L1 blockade in urothelial cancer. As to time point: pretreatment peripheral blood. Urothelial carcinoma affected the patients, and it was locally advanced or metastatic. TCRdb's copy holds only in-frame clones and misses some; the assay was immunoSEQ multiplex PCR. The profile shows tens of thousands of clones, roughly 84% of them singletons. The sample holds many counts of this clone. Germline CDR1 is SGHTA and CDR2 is FQGNSA. This CDR3 is built from 18 residues. After removal of 2 bases from V and 9 bases from J, the junction contained 17 bases not matched to a gene.

The material sequenced was PBMCs, taken around atezolizumab (anti-PD-L1) treatment. The TCR originated in a woman aged 70-85 years with urothelial cancer. The chain combines TRBV7-2 with TRBJ2-1; 9 bases align to TRBD2. Here the CDR3 reads CASSLRAPSAGGPIEQFF. DNA of the CDR3: TGTGCCAGCAGCTTAAGGGCCCCCTCGGCGGGGGGGCCGATTGAGCAGTTCTTC.